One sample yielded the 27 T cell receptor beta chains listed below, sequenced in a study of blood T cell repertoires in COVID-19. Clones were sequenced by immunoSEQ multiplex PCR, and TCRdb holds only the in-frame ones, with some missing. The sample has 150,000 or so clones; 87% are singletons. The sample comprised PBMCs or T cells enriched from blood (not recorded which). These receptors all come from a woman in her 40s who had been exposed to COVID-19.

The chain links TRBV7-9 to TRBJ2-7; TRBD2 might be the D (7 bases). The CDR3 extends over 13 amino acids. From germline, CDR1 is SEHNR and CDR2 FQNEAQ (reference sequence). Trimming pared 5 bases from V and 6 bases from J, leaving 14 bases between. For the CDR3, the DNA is TGTGCCAGCAGCCCTATCGGGGGGCCCGAGCAGTACTTC. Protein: CASSPIGGPEQYF.

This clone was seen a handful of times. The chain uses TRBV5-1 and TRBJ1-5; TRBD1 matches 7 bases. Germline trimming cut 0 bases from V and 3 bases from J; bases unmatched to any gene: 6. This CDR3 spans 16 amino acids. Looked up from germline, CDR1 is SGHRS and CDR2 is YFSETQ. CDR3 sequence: CASSLGGRGSNQPQHF. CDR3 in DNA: TGCGCCAGCAGCTTGGGGGGCAGGGGGTCCAATCAGCCCCAGCATTTT.

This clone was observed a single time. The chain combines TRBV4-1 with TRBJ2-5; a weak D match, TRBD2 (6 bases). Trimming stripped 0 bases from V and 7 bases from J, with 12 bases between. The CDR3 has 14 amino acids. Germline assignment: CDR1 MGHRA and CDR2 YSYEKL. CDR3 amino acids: CASSQDPGVGTQYF. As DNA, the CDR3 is TGCGCCAGCAGCCAAGATCCGGGGGTGGGGACCCAGTACTTC.

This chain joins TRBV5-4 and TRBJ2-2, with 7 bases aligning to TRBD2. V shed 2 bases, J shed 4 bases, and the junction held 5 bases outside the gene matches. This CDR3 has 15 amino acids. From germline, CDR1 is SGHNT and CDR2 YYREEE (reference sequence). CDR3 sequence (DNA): TGTGCCAGCAGCTTATTCGGGGAGGGCACCGGGGAGCTGTTTTTT. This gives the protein CASSLFGEGTGELFF.

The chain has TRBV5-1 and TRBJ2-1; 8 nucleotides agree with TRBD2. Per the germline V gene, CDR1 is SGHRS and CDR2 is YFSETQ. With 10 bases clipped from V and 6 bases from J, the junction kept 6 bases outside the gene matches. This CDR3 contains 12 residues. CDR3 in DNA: TGCGCCCGCCGGGGGGGGAGCAATGAGCAGTTCTTC. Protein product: CARRGGSNEQFF.

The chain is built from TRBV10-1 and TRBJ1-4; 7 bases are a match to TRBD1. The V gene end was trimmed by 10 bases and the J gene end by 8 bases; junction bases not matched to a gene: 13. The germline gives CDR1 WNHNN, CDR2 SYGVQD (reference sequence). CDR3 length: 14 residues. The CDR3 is CATSGGTEAEKLFF. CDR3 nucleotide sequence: TGCGCCACCTCGGGCGGGACAGAAGCCGAAAAACTGTTTTTT.

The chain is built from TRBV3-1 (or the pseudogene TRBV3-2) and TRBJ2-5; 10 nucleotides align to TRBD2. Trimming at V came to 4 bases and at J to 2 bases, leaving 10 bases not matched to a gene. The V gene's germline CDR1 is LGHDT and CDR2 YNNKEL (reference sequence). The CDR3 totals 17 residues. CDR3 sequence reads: CASSRTSGGAGQETQYF. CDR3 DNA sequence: TGTGCCAGCAGCCGTACCAGCGGGGGGGCCGGACAAGAGACCCAGTACTTC.

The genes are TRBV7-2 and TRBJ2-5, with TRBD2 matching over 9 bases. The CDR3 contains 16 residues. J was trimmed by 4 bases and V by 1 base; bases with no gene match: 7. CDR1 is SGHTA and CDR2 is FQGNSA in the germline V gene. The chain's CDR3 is CASSLVGGRGGETQYF. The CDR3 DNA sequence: TGTGCCAGCAGCTTAGTTGGCGGGAGGGGGGGAGAGACCCAGTACTTC. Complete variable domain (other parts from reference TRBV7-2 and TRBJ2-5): GAGVSQSPSNKVTEKGKDVELRCDPISGHTALYWYRQSLGQGLEFLIYFQGNSAPDKSGLPSDRFSAERTGGSVSTLTIQRTQQEDSAVYLCASSLVGGRGGETQYFGPGTRLLVL.

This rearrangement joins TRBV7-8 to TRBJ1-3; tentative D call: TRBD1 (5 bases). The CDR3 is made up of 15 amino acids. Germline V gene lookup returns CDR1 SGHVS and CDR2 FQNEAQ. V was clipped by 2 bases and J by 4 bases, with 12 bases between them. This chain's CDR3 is CASSLTGTHGNTIYF. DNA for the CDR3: TGTGCCAGCAGCTTAACCGGGACTCACGGAAACACCATATATTTT.

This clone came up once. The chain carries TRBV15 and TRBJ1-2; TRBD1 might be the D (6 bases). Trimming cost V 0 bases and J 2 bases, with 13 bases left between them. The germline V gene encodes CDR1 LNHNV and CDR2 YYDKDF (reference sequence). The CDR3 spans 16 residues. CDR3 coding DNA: TGTGCCACCAGCAGAGATCAGGGGAGTTCGAACTATGGCTACACCTTC. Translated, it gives CATSRDQGSSNYGYTF.

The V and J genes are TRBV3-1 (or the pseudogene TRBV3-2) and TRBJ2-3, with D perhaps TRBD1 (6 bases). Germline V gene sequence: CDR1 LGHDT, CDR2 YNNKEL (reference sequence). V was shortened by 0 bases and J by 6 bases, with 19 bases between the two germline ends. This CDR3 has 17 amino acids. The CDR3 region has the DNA TGTGCCAGCAGCCAAGATTCCGGGACATCTTTTCGGGATACGCAGTATTTT. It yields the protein CASSQDSGTSFRDTQYF.

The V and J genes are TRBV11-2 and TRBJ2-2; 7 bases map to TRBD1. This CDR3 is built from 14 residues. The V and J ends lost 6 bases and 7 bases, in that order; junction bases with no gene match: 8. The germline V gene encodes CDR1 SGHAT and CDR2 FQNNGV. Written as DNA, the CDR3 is TGTGCCAGCAGGTTATTGACAGGGTTCGGGGAGCTGTTTTTT. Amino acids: CASRLLTGFGELFF.

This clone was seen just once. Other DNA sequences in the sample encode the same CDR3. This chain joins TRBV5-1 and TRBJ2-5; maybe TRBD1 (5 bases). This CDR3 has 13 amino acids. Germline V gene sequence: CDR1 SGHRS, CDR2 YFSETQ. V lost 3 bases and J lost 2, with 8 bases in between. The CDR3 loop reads CASSYGHQETQYF. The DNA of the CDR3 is TGCGCCAGCAGCTATGGACATCAAGAGACCCAGTACTTC.

The chain's CDR3 is CASSVAQEPTGELFF. In DNA form, the CDR3 reads TGTGCCAGCAGCGTAGCACAGGAACCCACCGGGGAGCTGTTTTTT. V gene TRBV9 combines with J gene TRBJ2-2; maybe TRBD1 (5 bases). Germline lookup yields CDR1 SGDLS and CDR2 YYNGEE. V was clipped by 0 bases and J by 4 bases, with 10 bases between them. The CDR3 extends over 15 amino acids.

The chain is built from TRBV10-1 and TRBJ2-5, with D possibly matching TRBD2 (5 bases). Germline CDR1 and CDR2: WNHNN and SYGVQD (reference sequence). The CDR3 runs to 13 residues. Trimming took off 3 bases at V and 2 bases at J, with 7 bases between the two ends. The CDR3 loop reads CASSDSGQETQYF. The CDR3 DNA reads TGCGCCAGCAGTGACTCGGGGCAAGAGACCCAGTACTTC.

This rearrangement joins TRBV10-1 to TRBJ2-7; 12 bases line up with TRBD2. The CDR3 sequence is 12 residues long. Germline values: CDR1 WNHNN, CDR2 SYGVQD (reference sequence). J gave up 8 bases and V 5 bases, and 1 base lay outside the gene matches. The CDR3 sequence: CASSLAGGKQYF. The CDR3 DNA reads TGCGCCAGCAGTCTAGCGGGAGGGAAGCAGTACTTC.

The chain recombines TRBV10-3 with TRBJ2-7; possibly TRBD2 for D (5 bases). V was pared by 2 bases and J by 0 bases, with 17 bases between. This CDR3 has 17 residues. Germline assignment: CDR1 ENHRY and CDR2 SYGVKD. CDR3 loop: CAISEPTRSGGSYEQYF. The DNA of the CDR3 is TGTGCCATCAGTGAGCCAACCCGTTCCGGAGGCTCCTACGAGCAGTACTTC.

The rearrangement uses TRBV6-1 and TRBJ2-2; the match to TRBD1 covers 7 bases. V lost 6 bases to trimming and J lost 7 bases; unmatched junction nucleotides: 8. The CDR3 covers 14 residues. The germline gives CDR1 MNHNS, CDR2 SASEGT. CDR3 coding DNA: TGTGCCAGCAGCTCCGGACAGGCCTTCGGGGAGCTGTTTTTT. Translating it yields CASSSGQAFGELFF.

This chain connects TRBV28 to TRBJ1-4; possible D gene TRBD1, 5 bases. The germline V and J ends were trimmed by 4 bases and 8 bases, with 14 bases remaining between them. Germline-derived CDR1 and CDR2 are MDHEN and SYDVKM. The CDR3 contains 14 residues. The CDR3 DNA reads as TGTGCCAGCAGTTCCCAGGGTCTTAGGGAAAAACTGTTTTTT. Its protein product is CASSSQGLREKLFF.

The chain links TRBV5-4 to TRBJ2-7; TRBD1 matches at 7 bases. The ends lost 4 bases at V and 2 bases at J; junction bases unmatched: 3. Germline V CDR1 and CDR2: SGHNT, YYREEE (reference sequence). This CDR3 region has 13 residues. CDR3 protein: CASSPGTAYEQYF. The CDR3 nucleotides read TGTGCCAGCAGCCCCGGGACAGCCTACGAGCAGTACTTC.

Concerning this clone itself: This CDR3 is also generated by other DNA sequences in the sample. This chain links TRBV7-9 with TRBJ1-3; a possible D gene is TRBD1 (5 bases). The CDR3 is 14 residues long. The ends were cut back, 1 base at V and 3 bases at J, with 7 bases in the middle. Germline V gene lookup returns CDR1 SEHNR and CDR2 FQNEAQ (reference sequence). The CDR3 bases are TGTGCCAGCAGCTTAGGGGGACTTGGAAACACCATATATTTT. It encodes CASSLGGLGNTIYF.

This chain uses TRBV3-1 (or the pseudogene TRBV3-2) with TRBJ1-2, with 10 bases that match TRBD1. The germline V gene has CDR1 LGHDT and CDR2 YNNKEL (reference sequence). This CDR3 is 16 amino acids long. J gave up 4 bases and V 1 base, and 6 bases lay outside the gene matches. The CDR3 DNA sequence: TGTGCCAGCAGCCAAGCCCCGGGACAGGGGATCTATGGCTACACCTTC. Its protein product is CASSQAPGQGIYGYTF.

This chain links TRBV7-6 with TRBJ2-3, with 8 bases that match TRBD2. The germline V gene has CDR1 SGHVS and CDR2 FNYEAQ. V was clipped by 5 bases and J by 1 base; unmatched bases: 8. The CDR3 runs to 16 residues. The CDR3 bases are TGTGCCAGCAGCGCCGGGACTAGGGGCGGCACAGATACGCAGTATTTT. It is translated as CASSAGTRGGTDTQYF.

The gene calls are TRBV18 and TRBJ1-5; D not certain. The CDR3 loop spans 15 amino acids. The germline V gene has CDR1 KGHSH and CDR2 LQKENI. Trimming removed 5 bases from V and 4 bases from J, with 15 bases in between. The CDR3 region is CASSTLPTVNQPQHF. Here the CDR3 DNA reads TGTGCCAGCTCAACCCTACCTACAGTTAATCAGCCCCAGCATTTT.

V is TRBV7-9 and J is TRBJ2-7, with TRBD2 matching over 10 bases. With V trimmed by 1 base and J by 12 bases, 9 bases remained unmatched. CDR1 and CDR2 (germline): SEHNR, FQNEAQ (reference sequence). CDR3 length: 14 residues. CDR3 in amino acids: CASSLGARSGRWYF. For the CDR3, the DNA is TGTGCCAGCAGCTTAGGGGCTCGTAGCGGGAGGTGGTACTTC.

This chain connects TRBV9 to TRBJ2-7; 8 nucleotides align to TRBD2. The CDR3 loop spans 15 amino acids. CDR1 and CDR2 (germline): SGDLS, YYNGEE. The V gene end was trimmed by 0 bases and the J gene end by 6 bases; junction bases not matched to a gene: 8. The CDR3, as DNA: TGTGCCAGCAGCGTAGGTGTAGCGGGGAACTCCGAGCAGTACTTC. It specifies CASSVGVAGNSEQYF.

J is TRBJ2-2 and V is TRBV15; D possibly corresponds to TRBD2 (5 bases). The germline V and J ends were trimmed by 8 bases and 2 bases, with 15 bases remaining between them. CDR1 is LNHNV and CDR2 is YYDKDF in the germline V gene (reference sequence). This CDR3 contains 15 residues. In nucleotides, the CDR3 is TGTGCCACCTGCATGGACTTGGGAAACACCGGGGAGCTGTTTTTT. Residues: CATCMDLGNTGELFF.